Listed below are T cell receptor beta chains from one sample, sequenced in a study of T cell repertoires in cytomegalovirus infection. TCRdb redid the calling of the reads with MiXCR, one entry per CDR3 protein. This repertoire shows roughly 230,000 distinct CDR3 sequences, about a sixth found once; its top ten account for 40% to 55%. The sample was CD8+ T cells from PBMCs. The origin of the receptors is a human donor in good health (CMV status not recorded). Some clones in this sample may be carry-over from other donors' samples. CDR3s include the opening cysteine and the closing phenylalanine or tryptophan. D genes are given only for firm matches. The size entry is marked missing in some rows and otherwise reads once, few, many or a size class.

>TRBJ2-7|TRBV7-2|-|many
CASSLSIMDEQYF
TGTGCCAGCAGCTTATCTATCATGGACGAGCAGTACTTC
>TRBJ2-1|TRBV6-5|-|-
CASSIQGATEQFF
TGTGCCAGCAGTATACAGGGAGCCACTGAGCAGTTCTTC
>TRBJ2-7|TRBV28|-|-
CATRVLHEQYF
TGTGCCACCCGGGTCCTTCACGAGCAGTACTTC
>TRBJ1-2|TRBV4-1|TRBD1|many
CASSPWGQSLSYGYTF
TGCGCCAGCAGCCCATGGGGACAGAGCTTATCCTATGGCTACACCTTC
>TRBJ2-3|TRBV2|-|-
CASSWTGPGRDTQYF
TGTGCCAGCAGTTGGACTGGCCCGGGTCGCGATACGCAGTATTTT
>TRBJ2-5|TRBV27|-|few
CASSRPPTLETQYF
TGTGCCAGCAGTAGGCCCCCCACGTTGGAGACCCAGTACTTC
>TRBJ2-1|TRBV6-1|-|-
CASSRGGGSYNEQFF
TGTGCCAGCTCCCGAGGTGGGGGCTCCTACAATGAGCAGTTCTTC
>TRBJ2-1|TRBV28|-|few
CASSLGPGEYNEQFF
TGTGCCAGCAGTTTAGGTCCGGGAGAGTACAATGAGCAGTTCTTC
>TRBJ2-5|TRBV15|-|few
CATSSGQIYQETQYF
TGTGCCACCAGCAGCGGGCAGATTTACCAAGAGACCCAGTACTTC
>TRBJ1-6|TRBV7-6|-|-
CASSPRGSNSPLHF
TGTGCCAGCAGCCCCCGGGGAAGTAATTCACCCCTCCACTTT
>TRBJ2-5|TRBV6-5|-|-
CASSCPIQGAETQYF
TGTGCCAGCAGTTGTCCAATACAGGGTGCGGAGACCCAGTACTTC
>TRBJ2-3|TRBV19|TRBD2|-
CATSLLGGEADTQYF
TGTGCCACTTCACTGTTGGGAGGGGAAGCAGATACGCAGTATTTT
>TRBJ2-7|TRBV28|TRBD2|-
CASSLGLAGVLSSYEQYF
TGTGCCAGCAGCTTAGGACTAGCGGGGGTTCTTAGCTCCTACGAGCAGTACTTC
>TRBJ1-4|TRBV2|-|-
CASSKEKLFF
TGTGCCAGCAGTAAGGAAAAACTGTTTTTT
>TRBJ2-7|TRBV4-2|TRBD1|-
CASSPRTGSVDEQYF
TGTGCCAGCAGCCCGCGGACAGGCTCCGTGGACGAGCAGTACTTC
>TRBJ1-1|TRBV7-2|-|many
CASSLARAPNTEAFF
TGTGCCAGCAGCTTAGCCAGGGCCCCGAACACTGAAGCTTTCTTT
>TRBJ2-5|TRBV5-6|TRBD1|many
CASSPGTGLRSETQYF
TGTGCCAGCAGCCCGGGGACAGGCCTGCGTTCGGAGACCCAGTACTTC
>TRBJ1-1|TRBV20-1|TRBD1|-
CSATTGGLTEAFF
TGCAGTGCTACGACAGGGGGCCTCACTGAAGCTTTCTTT
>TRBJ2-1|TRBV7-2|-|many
CASSLVGSGEQFF
TGTGCCAGCAGCTTAGTGGGTTCCGGTGAGCAGTTCTTC
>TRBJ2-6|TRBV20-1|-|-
CSARDPTGRGISGANVLTF
TGCAGTGCTAGAGATCCGACAGGCCGGGGTATCTCTGGGGCCAACGTCCTGACTTTC
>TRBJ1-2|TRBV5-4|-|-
CASSPTSRGGYTF
TGTGCCAGCAGCCCCACGTCGAGGGGTGGCTACACCTTC
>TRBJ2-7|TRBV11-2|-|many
CASSLGDRYEQYF
TGTGCCAGCAGCTTAGGAGACAGGTACGAGCAGTACTTC
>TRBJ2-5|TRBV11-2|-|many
CASSLDYTQETQYF
TGTGCCAGCAGCTTAGATTACACACAAGAGACCCAGTACTTC
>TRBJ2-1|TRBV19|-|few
CASSIGGSPYNEQFF
TGTGCCAGTAGTATCGGGGGAAGTCCCTACAATGAGCAGTTCTTC
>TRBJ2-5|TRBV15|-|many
CATSRGPPGIQETQYF
TGTGCCACCAGCAGAGGCCCCCCCGGGATTCAAGAGACCCAGTACTTC
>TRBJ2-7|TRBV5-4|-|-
CASSSGSTYEQYF
TGTGCCAGCAGCTCCGGGTCTACCTACGAGCAGTACTTC
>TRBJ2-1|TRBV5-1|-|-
CASSPRGFRYNEQFF
TGCGCCAGCAGCCCTCGGGGTTTCAGGTACAATGAGCAGTTCTTC
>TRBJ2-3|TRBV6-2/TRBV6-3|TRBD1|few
CASSGPTGEHRRDTQYF
TGTGCCAGCAGCGGACCCACAGGGGAGCATCGTCGGGATACGCAGTATTTT
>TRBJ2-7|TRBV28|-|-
CASSSFGGFSYEQYF
TGTGCCAGCAGCTCCTTTGGGGGCTTCTCCTACGAGCAGTACTTC